Each of the 15 T cell receptor beta chains below was sequenced from the same sample in a study of OX40 agonist ivuxolimab in advanced cancers. Repertoires were generated with immunoSEQ multiplex PCR, while TCRdb's copy carries only in-frame clones and drops some. The table includes 45,000 to 50,000 clones, approximately 90% detected once. The source was CD4+ or CD8+ T cells sorted from blood, collected in a trial of the OX40 agonist ivuxolimab. All receptors come from an adult with an advanced solid tumor such as melanoma, head and neck, liver or kidney cancer.

The CDR3 region has the DNA TGCGCCAGCAGCGACGGGACTAGCGGGAGTGGGGGAGAGACCCAGTACTTC. This codes for CASSDGTSGSGGETQYF. The V and J genes are TRBV5-1 and TRBJ2-5; 14 nucleotides align to TRBD2. After removal of 4 bases from V and 4 bases from J, the junction contained 9 bases not matched to a gene. The CDR3 runs to 17 residues. The germline V gene encodes CDR1 SGHRS and CDR2 YFSETQ.

V gene TRBV28 combines with J gene TRBJ2-3; TRBD2 is a possible D gene (6 bases). CDR3 size: 15 residues. Germline-derived CDR1 and CDR2 are MDHEN and SYDVKM. The V end lost 6 bases, the J end lost 4 bases, and 17 bases lay between the germline ends. The CDR3 bases are TGTGCCAGCAGCATAGGCCTCGGGGGTCCAGATACGCAGTATTTT. It encodes CASSIGLGGPDTQYF. Drawing the rest from reference TRBV28 and TRBJ2-3, the complete variable domain is DVKVTQSSRYLVKRTGEKVFLECVQDMDHENMFWYRQDPGLGLRLIYFSYDVKMKEKGDIPEGYSVSREKKERFSLILESASTNQTSMYLCASSIGLGGPDTQYFGPGTRLTVL.

This sequence joins TRBV5-4 and TRBJ2-2; D ambiguous. Germline lookup yields CDR1 SGHNT and CDR2 YYREEE (reference sequence). The CDR3 has 12 residues. The germline V and J ends were trimmed by 4 bases and 5 bases, with 6 bases remaining between them. CDR3 DNA sequence: TGTGCCAGCAGCGTCGATACCGGGGAGCTGTTTTTT. Its protein is CASSVDTGELFF. Drawing the rest from reference TRBV5-4 and TRBJ2-2, the complete variable domain is ETGVTQSPTHLIKTRGQQVTLRCSSQSGHNTVSWYQQALGQGPQFIFQYYREEENGRGNFPPRFSGLQFPNYSSELNVNALELDDSALYLCASSVDTGELFFGEGSRLTVL.

The chain couples TRBV30 to TRBJ2-7; D call uncertain. V was shortened by 3 bases and J by 5 bases, with 11 bases between the two germline ends. The CDR3 length is 12 residues. Germline V lookup: CDR1 GTSNPN, CDR2 SVGIG (reference sequence). The CDR3 loop reads CAWRAFTHEQYF. In nucleotides, the CDR3 is TGTGCCTGGAGGGCCTTTACCCACGAGCAGTACTTC.

V and J are TRBV6-5 and TRBJ1-2, with D unclear. Per germline, CDR1 MNHEY and CDR2 SVGAGI. The CDR3 length is 13 residues. V gave up 5 bases and J gave up 13 bases, with 20 bases separating them. CDR3 residues: CASSEGYTSIGTF. In nucleotides, the CDR3 is TGTGCCAGCAGTGAAGGGTACACGTCTATAGGCACCTTC.

This chain connects TRBV11-2 to TRBJ2-5, with TRBD1 identical over 10 bases. Per the germline V gene, CDR1 is SGHAT and CDR2 is FQNNGV. The CDR3 totals 17 residues. V lost 6 bases and J lost 0; bases outside the gene matches: 10. The CDR3 here is CASRAGTGDRYQETQYF. The CDR3 nucleotides are TGTGCCAGCAGGGCGGGGACAGGGGACAGGTACCAAGAGACCCAGTACTTC.

The chain carries TRBV11-2 and TRBJ1-6; D not resolved. Germline V lookup: CDR1 SGHAT, CDR2 FQNNGV. The V and J ends lost 1 base and 5 bases respectively, with 9 bases between them. The CDR3 extends over 15 amino acids. The CDR3 bases are TGTGCCAGCAGCTTAGTTGCCTATCATAATTCACCCCTCCACTTT. It encodes CASSLVAYHNSPLHF.

The V and J genes are TRBV27 and TRBJ2-7; the match to TRBD2 covers 10 bases. This CDR3 is 15 amino acids long. The germline CDR1 and CDR2 sequences are MNHEY and SMNVEV (reference sequence). V shed 5 bases and J 3 bases; nucleotides not matched to a gene: 7. The CDR3 region is CASSPNLAGVYEQYF. CDR3 bases: TGTGCCAGCAGTCCTAATCTAGCGGGGGTCTACGAGCAGTACTTC.

This chain uses TRBV5-1 with TRBJ2-1, with D perhaps TRBD1 (6 bases). Germline CDR1 reads SGHRS; CDR2 reads YFSETQ. This CDR3 is 15 amino acids long. Trimming stripped 0 bases from V and 7 bases from J, with 14 bases between. CDR3 DNA sequence: TGCGCCAGCAGCTTGGCACAGGGTTTGCAGAATGAGCAGTTCTTC. It yields the protein CASSLAQGLQNEQFF.

This clone has just one count. The rearrangement links TRBV18 to TRBJ1-1; a weak D match, TRBD1 (6 bases). V was pared by 5 bases and J by 1 base, with 8 bases between. The germline gives CDR1 KGHSH, CDR2 LQKENI. The CDR3 totals 13 residues. CDR3 DNA: TGTGCCAGCTCAAAGGGGGGGAACACTGAAGCTTTCTTT. Its translation is CASSKGGNTEAFF.

The J gene is TRBJ2-5, the V gene TRBV5-1; TRBD2 aligns across 9 bases. The V segment lost 2 bases and the J segment 5 bases; nucleotides outside the gene matches: 10. Germline V lookup: CDR1 SGHRS, CDR2 YFSETQ. The CDR3 is 16 amino acids. DNA of the CDR3: TGCGCCAGCAGCTTAGTCGGCGGGGGGGCTTTGGAGACCCAGTACTTC. Translation gives CASSLVGGGALETQYF.

This clone came up a few times. The chain carries TRBV7-9 and TRBJ1-1; D not resolved. V dropped 5 bases and J dropped 4 bases, with 11 bases sitting between them. Germline CDR1 reads SEHNR; CDR2 reads FQNEAQ (reference sequence). The CDR3 sequence is 13 residues long. In DNA, the CDR3 is TGTGCCAGCAGCCCGTCAGGTTCCACTGAAGCTTTCTTT. Residues: CASSPSGSTEAFF.

The V gene is TRBV27, the J gene TRBJ1-6; TRBD1 matches at 7 bases. Germline V gene data show CDR1 as MNHEY and CDR2 as SMNVEV (reference sequence). V shed 6 bases, J shed 2 bases, and the junction held 4 bases outside the gene matches. The CDR3 length is 15 residues. CDR3: CASRSQGAYNSPLHF. In nucleotides, the CDR3 is TGTGCCAGCAGGTCGCAGGGGGCCTATAATTCACCCCTCCACTTT.

This chain joins TRBV2 and TRBJ2-7, with 9 positions matching TRBD2. CDR3 size: 13 residues. Germline CDR1 SNHLY, CDR2 FYNNEI. The V segment lost 7 bases and the J segment 4 bases; nucleotides outside the gene matches: 5. The CDR3 is CASKPSGDYEQYF. For the CDR3, the DNA is TGTGCCAGCAAGCCTAGCGGGGATTACGAGCAGTACTTC.

The rearrangement links TRBV20-1 to TRBJ1-2, with D unresolved. The V gene lost 4 bases and the J gene lost 4 bases, with 7 bases spanning the gap. CDR1 is DFQATT and CDR2 is SNEGSKA in the germline V gene (reference sequence). The CDR3 runs 11 residues. As DNA, the CDR3 is TGCAGTGCTAAAGGACCCTATGGCTACACCTTC. This sequence encodes CSAKGPYGYTF.